These 24 T cell receptor beta chains originate from one sample sequenced in a study of T cells in Graves' hyperthyroidism and ophthalmopathy. Using RNA transcripts as the source, TCR beta CDR3 regions were amplified. The TCR CDR3 was amplified in a first-round RT-PCR using the HTBI primer set. TCRdb recomputed calls from the multiplex PCR reads with MiXCR, one row per CDR3 protein. The sample contains 300,000 to 400,000 distinct CDR3 sequences, roughly a fifth of which appear only once. Sequences were obtained from blood. The receptor source for this set is a woman in her fifties or sixties with Graves' hyperthyroidism.

This clonotype was picked up many times. The CDR3 DNA follows: TGTGCCAGCAGTTGGTTTCCGAAGCAGGATAGCAATCAGCCCCAGCATTTT. Residues: CASSWFPKQDSNQPQHF. This chain connects TRBV7-8 to TRBJ1-5; D uncertain. Per the germline V gene, CDR1 is SGHVS and CDR2 is FQNEAQ. This CDR3 contains 17 residues. Deletions cut 6 bases from V and 0 bases from J, with 18 bases between.

This chain joins TRBV9 and TRBJ2-5; TRBD2 aligns across 7 bases. CDR3 length: 15 amino acids. Germline CDR1 SGDLS, CDR2 YYNGEE. Losses at the gene ends were 5 bases for V and 0 bases for J; bases not matched to a gene: 7. CDR3 nucleotide sequence: TGTGCCAGCAGTTGGGGACTATCCGACCAAGAGACCCAGTACTTC. This gives the protein CASSWGLSDQETQYF.

In this sample, this clonotype turned up a few times. This chain uses TRBV19 with TRBJ1-2; D may be TRBD1 (5 bases). The CDR3 is 14 residues long. Germline CDR1 LNHDA, CDR2 SQIVND (reference sequence). V lost 6 bases, J lost 1 base, and 12 bases lay in between. Here the CDR3 DNA reads TGTGCCAGTAGGGAGACAGCTGGTAACTATGGCTACACCTTC. This codes for CASRETAGNYGYTF.

The gene calls are TRBV6-1 and TRBJ2-6; D not certain. Trimming cost V 1 base and J 0 bases, with 10 bases left between them. The germline V gene has CDR1 MNHNS and CDR2 SASEGT. The CDR3 is made up of 17 amino acids. CDR3 DNA sequence: TGTGCCAGCAGTGAAGAGGTTTCGGCCTCTGGGGCCAACGTCCTGACTTTC. This gives the protein CASSEEVSASGANVLTF.

V and J are TRBV28 and TRBJ1-5, with 10 bases fitting TRBD1. The CDR3 runs 14 residues. V dropped 5 bases and J dropped 5; count of bases not matched to a gene: 3. Germline V gene lookup returns CDR1 MDHEN and CDR2 SYDVKM. CDR3 nucleotide sequence: TGTGCCAGCAGTGAGACAGGGGGCTATCAGCCCCAGCATTTT. Translating it yields CASSETGGYQPQHF.

This chain links TRBV28 with TRBJ1-1; 10 bases map to TRBD1. J was trimmed by 6 bases and V by 4 bases; bases with no gene match: 5. From germline, CDR1 is MDHEN and CDR2 SYDVKM. This CDR3 has 14 amino acids. Here the CDR3 reads CASSSGQGSPEAFF. The CDR3 region has the DNA TGTGCCAGCAGTTCGGGACAGGGGAGTCCTGAAGCTTTCTTT.

J is TRBJ2-5 and V is TRBV29-1, with TRBD2 as a possible D gene (6 bases). Trimming left V 7 bases short and J 4 bases short, with 10 bases between. Germline loops: CDR1 SQVTM, CDR2 ANQGSEA. The CDR3 is 11 amino acids. The CDR3 spells CSGLGGETQYF. The DNA for the CDR3 is TGCAGCGGATTGGGGGGAGAGACCCAGTACTTC.

Ten or more counts support this clonotype. The chain is built from TRBV19 and TRBJ2-1; D may be TRBD1 (6 bases). V lost 6 bases, J lost 8 bases, and 14 bases lay in between. The CDR3 contains 13 residues. CDR1 LNHDA and CDR2 SQIVND come from the germline V gene (reference sequence). The CDR3 nucleotides read TGTGCCAGTAGAAGAGACAGGAAGGATGAGCAGTTCTTC. Translated: CASRRDRKDEQFF.

This clonotype was counted ten times or more. This chain links TRBV6-5 with TRBJ2-7, with TRBD1 identical over 7 bases. Germline values: CDR1 MNHEY, CDR2 SVGAGI. Trimming at V came to 2 bases and at J to 4 bases, leaving 8 bases not matched to a gene. This CDR3 is built from 15 residues. The CDR3 protein is CASSYKGGFAYEQYF. The DNA of the CDR3 is TGTGCCAGCAGTTACAAAGGGGGCTTCGCGTACGAGCAGTACTTC.

This clonotype was recorded at least ten times. This sequence joins TRBV3-1 and TRBJ1-4; D not resolved. The germline V gene has CDR1 LGHDT and CDR2 YNNKEL (reference sequence). Trimming shortened V by 0 bases and J by 11 bases, and 13 bases separated the two germline ends. There are 14 residues in the CDR3. CDR3 sequence reads: CASSQDRTVAKLFF. CDR3 DNA sequence: TGTGCCAGCAGCCAAGATCGAACAGTCGCTAAACTGTTTTTT.

This clonotype was observed many times. The chain employs TRBV29-1 and TRBJ2-2, with TRBD1 matching 9 bases. The V gene end was trimmed by 7 bases and the J gene end by 0 bases; junction bases not matched to a gene: 3. The V gene's germline CDR1 is SQVTM and CDR2 ANQGSEA. The CDR3 has 14 residues. The CDR3: CSAGTGTNTGELFF. Here the CDR3 DNA reads TGCAGCGCCGGGACAGGGACGAACACCGGGGAGCTGTTTTTT.

This clonotype was detected many times. This chain uses TRBV2 with TRBJ2-7; D remains unclear. Deletions cut 4 bases from V and 0 bases from J, with 7 bases between. Germline V CDR1 and CDR2: SNHLY, FYNNEI. The CDR3 covers 13 residues. As DNA, the CDR3 is TGTGCCAGCAGTGTTCGCACCTCCTACGAGCAGTACTTC. Translating it yields CASSVRTSYEQYF.

In its sample, this clonotype was seen many times. This chain joins TRBV5-8 and TRBJ2-2, with 9 bases lining up with TRBD2. This CDR3 region has 15 residues. Germline-derived CDR1 and CDR2 are SGHTS and YDEGEE. V lost 7 bases to trimming and J lost 7 bases; unmatched junction nucleotides: 11. CDR3 region: CASFGLAGSIGELFF. DNA of the CDR3: TGTGCCAGCTTCGGGCTAGCGGGATCCATCGGGGAGCTGTTTTTT.

This clonotype was detected a few times. J is TRBJ1-1 and V is TRBV28, with D perhaps TRBD1 (5 bases). CDR3 size: 12 residues. V lost 6 bases and J lost 6, with 11 bases in between. Germline V lookup: CDR1 MDHEN, CDR2 SYDVKM. The CDR3 reads CASRSVGAEAFF. The CDR3 DNA follows: TGTGCCAGCAGATCCGTGGGGGCTGAAGCTTTCTTT.

The genes are TRBV5-1 and TRBJ2-1; 8 bases are a match to TRBD2. Germline CDR1 reads SGHRS; CDR2 reads YFSETQ. The V and J ends lost 0 bases and 7 bases, in that order; junction bases with no gene match: 9. The CDR3 is 16 residues long. The CDR3 nucleotides read TGCGCCAGCAGCTTGGTCAGCGGGAGTAGTTTGAATGAGCAGTTCTTC. Translating gives CASSLVSGSSLNEQFF.

This clonotype was counted many times. This sequence joins TRBV20-1 and TRBJ2-3; the D gene is possibly TRBD2 (6 bases). Looked up from germline, CDR1 is DFQATT and CDR2 is SNEGSKA (reference sequence). V was cut by 5 bases and J by 1 base, with 10 bases left in between. CDR3 length equals 13 residues. CDR3 residues: CSAGPSGTDTQYF. For the CDR3, the DNA is TGCAGTGCTGGGCCTAGCGGCACAGATACGCAGTATTTT.

The V gene is TRBV28, the J gene TRBJ1-5; the match to TRBD1 covers 9 bases. V lost 5 bases, J lost 1 base, and 3 bases stayed unmatched. The CDR3 sequence is 15 residues long. Germline V gene lookup returns CDR1 MDHEN and CDR2 SYDVKM. CDR3 loop: CASSSDRGSNQPQHF. For the CDR3, the DNA is TGTGCCAGCAGTAGTGACAGGGGGAGCAATCAGCCCCAGCATTTT.

The V and J genes are TRBV18 and TRBJ2-7, with TRBD2 identical over 10 bases. CDR3 length equals 14 residues. The ends lost 2 bases at V and 7 bases at J; junction bases unmatched: 5. Germline loops: CDR1 KGHSH, CDR2 LQKENI. The CDR3 reads CASSPSSGSEEQYF. CDR3 bases: TGTGCCAGCTCACCATCTAGCGGGAGTGAAGAGCAGTACTTC.

The chain combines TRBV7-2 with TRBJ2-1; 15 nucleotides match TRBD2. Germline trimming cut 7 bases from V and 4 bases from J; bases unmatched to any gene: 11. Germline V CDR1 and CDR2: SGHTA, FQGNSA. The CDR3 is made up of 18 amino acids. The CDR3 DNA follows: TGTGCCAGCAACCTTGGACTAGCGGGAGGGGGGGTTTACAATGAGCAGTTCTTC. Protein sequence: CASNLGLAGGGVYNEQFF.

The chain recombines TRBV4-1 with TRBJ1-2; a possible D gene is TRBD1 (6 bases). CDR3 length: 16 residues. Germline loops: CDR1 MGHRA, CDR2 YSYEKL. V lost 2 bases and J lost 6, with 19 bases in between. This CDR3 is CASSQTLGSGGNGYTF. As DNA, the CDR3 is TGCGCCAGCAGCCAAACACTTGGGTCGGGGGGCAATGGCTACACCTTC.

A few counts support this clonotype. V usage is TRBV9 and J usage is TRBJ2-3; D ambiguous. Germline CDR1 SGDLS, CDR2 YYNGEE. V lost 0 bases to trimming and J lost 6 bases, with 5 bases between them. The CDR3 length is 12 residues. CDR3 in DNA: TGTGCCAGCAGCGTAGGGCCGGATACGCAGTATTTT. Translated, it gives CASSVGPDTQYF.

The table lists this clonotype with a few counts. The chain employs TRBV30 and TRBJ1-3; D uncertain. V was trimmed by 2 bases and J by 0 bases, leaving 5 bases between them. From germline, CDR1 is GTSNPN and CDR2 SVGIG (reference sequence). This CDR3 has 13 residues. The CDR3 region has the DNA TGTGCCTGGAGTTTGAGCTCTGGAAACACCATATATTTT. Its translation is CAWSLSSGNTIYF. The variable domain in full, with the rest retrieved from reference TRBV30 and TRBJ1-3, is SQTIHQWPATLVQPVGSPLSLECTVEGTSNPNLYWYRQAAGRGLQLLFYSVGIGQISSEVPQNLSASRPQDRQFILSSKKLLLSDSGFYLCAWSLSSGNTIYFGEGSWLTVV.

This clonotype has more than one count but fewer than ten. The chain links TRBV27 to TRBJ1-5; no reliable D call. CDR3 size: 15 residues. Germline values: CDR1 MNHEY, CDR2 SMNVEV (reference sequence). Trimming took off 6 bases at V and 2 bases at J, with 14 bases between the two ends. The DNA for the CDR3 is TGTGCCAGCAGACCAATCAAAAGCGGCAATCAGCCCCAGCATTTT. This codes for CASRPIKSGNQPQHF.

This clonotype turned up a few times. The chain links TRBV11-2 to TRBJ1-6; possible D gene TRBD1, 6 bases. CDR1 is SGHAT, CDR2 FQNNGV, per germline. The V end was cut by 4 bases, the J end by 8 bases, with 9 bases between. This CDR3 contains 13 residues. CDR3 protein: CASSSRQDSPLHF. CDR3 in DNA: TGTGCCAGCAGCTCCCGACAGGATTCACCCCTCCACTTT. The full variable domain, with the rest looked up from reference TRBV11-2 and TRBJ1-6, is EAGVAQSPRYKIIEKRQSVAFWCNPISGHATLYWYQQILGQGPKLLIQFQNNGVVDDSQLPKDRFSAERLKGVDSTLKIQPAKLEDSAVYLCASSSRQDSPLHFGNGTRLTVT.